The rows below give T cell receptor beta chains drawn from one sample of a study of CD8 T cells in ankylosing spondylitis. TCRdb re-called the 5' RACE reads with MiXCR, one entry per CDR3 protein. The data show 250,000 to 400,000 distinct CDR3 sequences, around a tenth seen once. Sequencing was performed on blood, either unsorted or a sorted T cell fraction (not recorded which). These receptors all stem from a female donor with ankylosing spondylitis or in good health (not recorded which). Each CDR3 is given with its conserved first and last residue. D genes are given only for firm matches. Some rows have no size entry. The others give once, few or many, or a class for an expanded clone.

v_call	clone_size	d_call	j_call	cdr3_length	cdr3_nt	cdr3_aa
TRBV5-1	many	NA	TRBJ2-1	14	TGCGCCAGCAGCTTACCCTCAGGCTACAATGAGCAGTTCTTC	CASSLPSGYNEQFF
TRBV5-1	NA	NA	TRBJ2-1	13	TGCGCCAGCAGCTTGACAAGGGTTGAAGAGCAGTTCTTC	CASSLTRVEEQFF
TRBV5-1	many	NA	TRBJ2-3	14	TGCGCCAGCAGCTTGGTCTCCGGGAGAGATACGCAGTATTTT	CASSLVSGRDTQYF
TRBV28	many	NA	TRBJ1-1	16	TGTGCCAGCAGACCCTTGACAGGACTCGGGGACACTGAAGCTTTCTTT	CASRPLTGLGDTEAFF
TRBV20-1	many	NA	TRBJ1-5	16	TGCAGTGCGGTACGAGGGGCAGGGGATAGCAATCAGCCCCAGCATTTT	CSAVRGAGDSNQPQHF
TRBV5-3	NA	NA	TRBJ2-1	17	TGTGCCAGGGGCTTCTGGCGGGGCGCCCGCTCCTACAATGAGCAGTTCTTC	CARGFWRGARSYNEQFF
TRBV6-2/TRBV6-3	few	NA	TRBJ2-7	15	TGTGCCAGCACCATGGACGGCGGTTTTGGAGCCGAGCAGTACTTC	CASTMDGGFGAEQYF
TRBV20-1	many	NA	TRBJ1-6	16	TGCAGTGCTAGAGATCGGAGGGGCTCCTATAATTCACCCCTCCACTTT	CSARDRRGSYNSPLHF
TRBV4-2	many	NA	TRBJ1-2	14	TGTGCCAGCAGCCAAGAGGAGGGACGGGGCGGCTACACCTTC	CASSQEEGRGGYTF
TRBV6-1	NA	TRBD1	TRBJ2-5	15	TGTGCCAGCAGTCGACCGGGACAGGGTAGAGAGACCCAGTACTTC	CASSRPGQGRETQYF
TRBV10-2	many	TRBD1	TRBJ2-7	13	TGCGCCACCCAGATGGGACAGGGGTACGAGCAGTACTTC	CATQMGQGYEQYF
TRBV21-1	NA	NA	TRBJ2-7	17	TGTGCCAGCAGCAACGGGAAGAGGGACAGAATCACCTACGAGCAGTACTTC	CASSNGKRDRITYEQYF
TRBV5-1	many	NA	TRBJ1-1	11	TGCGCCAGCAGCTCCCAGGACTCAGCTTTCTTT	CASSSQDSAFF
TRBV5-1	NA	TRBD1	TRBJ1-6	15	TGCGCCAGCAGCTTGCAGGGGGCGATGGATTCACCCCTCCACTTT	CASSLQGAMDSPLHF
TRBV5-5	NA	TRBD2	TRBJ2-3	17	TGTGCCAGCAATCTAGGACTAGCGGTAACTAGCACAGATACGCAGTATTTT	CASNLGLAVTSTDTQYF
TRBV12-3/TRBV12-4	NA	NA	TRBJ1-2	16	TGTGCCAGCAGTTTAAAGATCCGGGGGCCTAACTATGGCTACACCTTC	CASSLKIRGPNYGYTF
TRBV7-2	few	NA	TRBJ1-4	15	TGTGCCAGCAACGTTTACGGAGGTTTTAATGAAAAACTGTTTTTT	CASNVYGGFNEKLFF
TRBV20-1	many	NA	TRBJ2-7	13	TGCAGTGCAAACCGGGACTTTACATCCGAGCAGTACTTC	CSANRDFTSEQYF
TRBV29-1	many	NA	TRBJ2-3	13	TGCAGCGTGGGGGGATCTAGCACAGATACGCAGTATTTT	CSVGGSSTDTQYF
TRBV5-1	NA	NA	TRBJ2-5	15	TGCGCCAGCAGCTTGGGGGCTATATACCAAGAGACCCAGTACTTC	CASSLGAIYQETQYF
TRBV27	many	NA	TRBJ2-7	14	TGTGCCAGCAGTTCGCGACAGGGAGGGAACGAGCAGTACTTC	CASSSRQGGNEQYF
TRBV7-6	many	NA	TRBJ2-1	16	TGTGCCAGCAGCTTAATCGGGGGGCGCGGGAACAATGAGCAGTTCTTC	CASSLIGGRGNNEQFF
TRBV7-6	NA	NA	TRBJ2-4	16	TGTGCCAGCAGCCGTTGGGGTCAGGGGGCCAAAAACATTCAGTACTTC	CASSRWGQGAKNIQYF
TRBV10-3	many	NA	TRBJ1-2	12	TGTGCCATCAGTGCGGATAACTATGGCTACACCTTC	CAISADNYGYTF
TRBV20-1	many	NA	TRBJ2-3	15	TGCAGTGCCCCAGCCCTAGCGCAAAGCACAGATACGCAGTATTTT	CSAPALAQSTDTQYF
TRBV5-1	few	NA	TRBJ2-7	16	TGCGCCAGCAGCTTGGTTGCCAGCCTGAGCTCCTACGAGCAGTACTTC	CASSLVASLSSYEQYF
TRBV20-1	few	NA	TRBJ2-2	12	TGCAGTGCTCGATGGGTGGCCGGGGAGCTGTTTTTT	CSARWVAGELFF
TRBV10-2	NA	NA	TRBJ1-2	13	TGCGCCAGCCGGATCATAGCAGGGGATGGCTACACCTTC	CASRIIAGDGYTF